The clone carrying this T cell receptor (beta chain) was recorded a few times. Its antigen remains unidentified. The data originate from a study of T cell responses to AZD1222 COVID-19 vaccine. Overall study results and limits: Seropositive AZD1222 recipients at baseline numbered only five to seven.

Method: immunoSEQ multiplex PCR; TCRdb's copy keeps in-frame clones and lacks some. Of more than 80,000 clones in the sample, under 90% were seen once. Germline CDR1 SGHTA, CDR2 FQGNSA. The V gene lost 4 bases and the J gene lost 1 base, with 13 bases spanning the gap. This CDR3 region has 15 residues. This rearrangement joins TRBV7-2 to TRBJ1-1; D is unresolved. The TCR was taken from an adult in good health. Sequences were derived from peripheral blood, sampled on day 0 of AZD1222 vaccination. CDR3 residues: CASSSPRIGNTEAFF. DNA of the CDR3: TGTGCCAGCAGCTCCCCACGGATAGGGAACACTGAAGCTTTCTTT.